This T cell receptor beta chain was sequenced during a study of tissue T cells after allogeneic stem cell transplantation. Broader study findings: Sampling depth was limited, and the cohort was small and clinically varied. In patients and mice, blood and spleen missed much of tissue repertoire. The study did not identify alloreactive or antigen-specific tissue TCRs, and some clones might be persisting host cells. Motif-based clustering found tissue-specific repertoire signatures shared across patients, though few clones were shared.

Comments on this clone: As yet, its antigen is unknown. Gene names and germline refer to mouse. The read ends 1 residue early relative to the CDR3; the germline J gene fills the gap.

The protocol was immunoSEQ multiplex PCR, while the TCRdb copy is restricted to in-frame clones and leaves out a portion. Altogether under 1,500 clones are present, around 55% being singletons, with the ten largest covering 6% to 7%. The germline V and J ends were trimmed by 0 bases and 0 bases, with 7 bases remaining between them. The CDR3 is made up of 15 amino acids. Germline V gene lookup returns CDR1 LGHNA and CDR2 YNLKQL (reference sequence). The rearrangement links TRBV5 to TRBJ2-4, with D possibly TRBD1 on 6 matching bases. The receptor was isolated from a female BALB/c mouse in good health. MHC haplotype of the mouse line: H2-d. What was sequenced was skin. The DNA read from the CDR3 is TGTGCCAGCAGCCAAGAAAGGGGGAGTCAAAACACCTTGTAC. Translation gives CASSQERGSQNTLY. The complete CDR3 reads CASSQERGSQNTLYF.